The sequence of this TCR beta chain was determined in a study of T cells in Graves' hyperthyroidism and ophthalmopathy. The TCR beta CDR3 regions underwent amplification using RNA transcripts as the source. Using the HTBI primer set, a first-round RT-PCR was run on the TCR CDR3. TCRdb recomputed calls from the multiplex PCR reads with MiXCR, one row per CDR3 protein. The sample has roughly 700,000 distinct CDR3 sequences; roughly 17% are singletons. This clonotype came up many times. The antigen is not known. The CDR3 consists of 14 residues. Germline V gene data show CDR1 as SEHNR and CDR2 as FQNEAQ (reference sequence). The germline V and J ends were trimmed by 4 bases and 6 bases, with 13 bases remaining between them. Whole-study findings and limits: Ophthalmopathy was separated from stable hyperthyroidism by a 13 V-J model.

The patients, who ranged from 18 to 65 in age, presented with newly diagnosed hyperthyroidism lasting under 2 months. PBMCs were sourced from around 10 ml fresh peripheral blood. This receptor was obtained from a man in his fifties or sixties with Graves' hyperthyroidism. The chain joins TRBV7-9 to TRBJ2-1; D possibly uses TRBD1 or TRBD2 (5 bases each). Sequencing was carried out using blood. The CDR3 nucleotides are TGTGCCAGCAGCTACCCGGGACCGCGCAATGAGCAGTTCTTC. It encodes CASSYPGPRNEQFF. The full variable domain, rest sourced from reference TRBV7-9 and TRBJ2-1, is DTGVSQNPRHKITKRGQNVTFRCDPISEHNRLYWYRQTLGQGPEFLTYFQNEAQLEKSRLLSDRFSAERPKGSFSTLEIQRTEQGDSAMYLCASSYPGPRNEQFFGPGTRLTVL.